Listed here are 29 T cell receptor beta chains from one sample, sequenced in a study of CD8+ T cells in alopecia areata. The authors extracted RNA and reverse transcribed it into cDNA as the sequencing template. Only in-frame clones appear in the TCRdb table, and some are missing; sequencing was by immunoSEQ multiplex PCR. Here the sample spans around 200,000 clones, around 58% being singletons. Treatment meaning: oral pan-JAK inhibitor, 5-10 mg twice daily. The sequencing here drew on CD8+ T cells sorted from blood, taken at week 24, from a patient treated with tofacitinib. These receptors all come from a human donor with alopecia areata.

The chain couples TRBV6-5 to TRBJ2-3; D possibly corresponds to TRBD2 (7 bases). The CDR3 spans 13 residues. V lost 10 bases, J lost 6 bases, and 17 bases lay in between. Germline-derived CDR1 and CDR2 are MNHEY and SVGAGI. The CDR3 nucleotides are TGTGCCACCCTTAAGGGGGGGAGCGATACGCAGTATTTT. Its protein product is CATLKGGSDTQYF.

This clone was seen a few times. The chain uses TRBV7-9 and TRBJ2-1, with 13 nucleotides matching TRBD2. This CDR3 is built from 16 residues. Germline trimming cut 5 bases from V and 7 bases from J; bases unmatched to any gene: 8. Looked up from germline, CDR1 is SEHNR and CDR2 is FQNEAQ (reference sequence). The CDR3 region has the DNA TGTGCCAGCAGCACGGCCCCGGGACTAGCGGGGAATGAGCAGTTCTTC. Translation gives CASSTAPGLAGNEQFF.

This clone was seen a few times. CDR3 in DNA: TGTGCCAGCAGAGGGGGGGAGCGGGGTAATGAGCAGTTCTTC. Translating it yields CASRGGERGNEQFF. This chain joins TRBV27 and TRBJ2-1; tentatively, D is TRBD2 (7 bases). This CDR3 contains 14 residues. Germline lookup yields CDR1 MNHEY and CDR2 SMNVEV (reference sequence). Trimming stripped 6 bases from V and 7 bases from J, with 16 bases between.

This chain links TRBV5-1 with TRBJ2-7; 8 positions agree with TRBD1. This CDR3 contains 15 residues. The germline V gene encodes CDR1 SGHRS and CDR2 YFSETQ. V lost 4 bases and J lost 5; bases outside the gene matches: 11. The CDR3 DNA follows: TGCGCCAGCAGCCCCGTAGGACAGGGCTACCACGAGCAGTACTTC. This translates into CASSPVGQGYHEQYF.

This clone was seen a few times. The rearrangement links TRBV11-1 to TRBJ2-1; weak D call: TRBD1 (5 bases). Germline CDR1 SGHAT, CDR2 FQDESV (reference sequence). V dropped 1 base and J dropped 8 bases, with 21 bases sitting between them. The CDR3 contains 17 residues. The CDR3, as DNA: TGTGCCAGCAGCTTAGATTGCAGGGTCCCCCGATTCGATGAGCAGTTCTTC. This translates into CASSLDCRVPRFDEQFF.

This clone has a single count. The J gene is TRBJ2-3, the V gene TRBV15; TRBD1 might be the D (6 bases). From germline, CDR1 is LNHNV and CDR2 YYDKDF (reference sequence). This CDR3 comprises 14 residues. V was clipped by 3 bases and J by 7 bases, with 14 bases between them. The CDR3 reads CATSRVARGYTQYF. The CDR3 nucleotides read TGTGCCACCAGCAGGGTAGCGAGGGGGTATACGCAGTATTTT. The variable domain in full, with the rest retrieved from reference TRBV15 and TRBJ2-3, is DAMVIQNPRYQVTQFGKPVTLSCSQTLNHNVMYWYQQKSSQAPKLLFHYYDKDFNNEADTPDNFQSRRPNTSFCFLDIRSPGLGDTAMYLCATSRVARGYTQYFGPGTRLTVL.

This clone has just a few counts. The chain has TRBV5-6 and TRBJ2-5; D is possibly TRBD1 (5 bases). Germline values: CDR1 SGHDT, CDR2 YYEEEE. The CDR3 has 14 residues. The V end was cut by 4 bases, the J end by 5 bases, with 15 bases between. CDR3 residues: CASSPGRTLETQYF. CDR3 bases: TGTGCCAGCAGCCCCGGACGGACACTGGAGACCCAGTACTTC. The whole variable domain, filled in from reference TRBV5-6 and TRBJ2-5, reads DAGVTQSPTHLIKTRGQQVTLRCSPKSGHDTVSWYQQALGQGPQFIFQYYEEEERQRGNFPDRFSGHQFPNYSSELNVNALLLGDSALYLCASSPGRTLETQYFGPGTRLLVL.

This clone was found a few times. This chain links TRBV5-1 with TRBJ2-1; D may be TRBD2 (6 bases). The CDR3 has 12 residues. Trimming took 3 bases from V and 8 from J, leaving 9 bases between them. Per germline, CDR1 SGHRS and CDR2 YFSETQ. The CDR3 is CASSWTNDEQFF. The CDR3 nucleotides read TGCGCCAGCAGCTGGACTAATGATGAGCAGTTCTTC.

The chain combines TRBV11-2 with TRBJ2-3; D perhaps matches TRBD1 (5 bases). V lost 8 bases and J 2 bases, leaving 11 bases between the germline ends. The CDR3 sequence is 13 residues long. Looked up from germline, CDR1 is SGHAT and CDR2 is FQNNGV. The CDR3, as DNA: TGTGCCAGCCTAGACAGAGACACAGATACGCAGTATTTT. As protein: CASLDRDTDTQYF.

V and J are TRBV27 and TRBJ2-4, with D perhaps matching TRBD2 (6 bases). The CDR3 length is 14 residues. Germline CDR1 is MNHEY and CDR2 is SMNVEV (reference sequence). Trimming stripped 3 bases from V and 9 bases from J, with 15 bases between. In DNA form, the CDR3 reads TGTGCCAGCAGTTTCGGTCGGCAGGGAGGCATTCAGTACTTC. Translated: CASSFGRQGGIQYF.

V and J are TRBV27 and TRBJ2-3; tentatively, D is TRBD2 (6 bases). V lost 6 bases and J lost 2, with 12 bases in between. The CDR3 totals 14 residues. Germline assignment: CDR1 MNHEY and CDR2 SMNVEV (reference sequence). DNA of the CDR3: TGTGCCAGCAGGGGCGGGGACCTCACAGATACGCAGTATTTT. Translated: CASRGGDLTDTQYF.

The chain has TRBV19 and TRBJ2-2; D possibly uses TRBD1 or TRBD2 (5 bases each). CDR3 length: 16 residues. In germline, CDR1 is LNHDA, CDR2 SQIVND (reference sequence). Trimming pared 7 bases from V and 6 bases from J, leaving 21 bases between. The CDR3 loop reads CASISYPGRWPGELFF. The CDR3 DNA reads TGTGCCAGTATTTCTTATCCGGGGCGATGGCCCGGGGAGCTGTTTTTT. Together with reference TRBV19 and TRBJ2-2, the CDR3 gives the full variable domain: DGGITQSPKYLFRKEGQNVTLSCEQNLNHDAMYWYRQDPGQGLRLIYYSQIVNDFQKGDIAEGYSVSREKKESFPLTVTSAQKNPTAFYLCASISYPGRWPGELFFGEGSRLTVL.

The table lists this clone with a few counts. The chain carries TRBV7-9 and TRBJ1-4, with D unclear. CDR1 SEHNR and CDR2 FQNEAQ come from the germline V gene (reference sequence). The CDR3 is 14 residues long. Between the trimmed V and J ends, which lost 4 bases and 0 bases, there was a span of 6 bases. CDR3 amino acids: CASSSSATNEKLFF. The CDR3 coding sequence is TGTGCCAGCAGCTCTTCAGCAACTAATGAAAAACTGTTTTTT.

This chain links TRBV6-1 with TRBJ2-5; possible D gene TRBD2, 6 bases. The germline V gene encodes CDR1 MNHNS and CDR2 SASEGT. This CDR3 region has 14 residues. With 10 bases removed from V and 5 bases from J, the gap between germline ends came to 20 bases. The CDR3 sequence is CATQTGLGGETQYF. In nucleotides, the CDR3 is TGTGCCACCCAAACGGGGCTAGGAGGGGAGACCCAGTACTTC.

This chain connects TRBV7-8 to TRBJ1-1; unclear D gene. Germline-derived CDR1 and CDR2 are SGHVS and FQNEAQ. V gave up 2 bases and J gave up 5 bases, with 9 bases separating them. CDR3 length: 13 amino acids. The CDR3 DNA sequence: TGTGCCAGCAGCTTAAGAGGGAAGACTGAAGCTTTCTTT. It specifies CASSLRGKTEAFF.

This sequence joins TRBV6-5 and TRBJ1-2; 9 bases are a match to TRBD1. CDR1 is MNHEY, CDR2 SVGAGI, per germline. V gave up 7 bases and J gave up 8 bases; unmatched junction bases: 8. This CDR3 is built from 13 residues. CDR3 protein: CASKIQGAAGYTF. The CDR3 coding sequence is TGTGCCAGCAAGATACAGGGGGCGGCAGGCTACACCTTC.

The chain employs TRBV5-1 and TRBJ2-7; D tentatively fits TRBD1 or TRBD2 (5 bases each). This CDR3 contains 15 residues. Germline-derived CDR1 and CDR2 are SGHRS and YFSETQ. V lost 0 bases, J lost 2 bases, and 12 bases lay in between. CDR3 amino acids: CASSLGGSSTYEQYF. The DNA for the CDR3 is TGCGCCAGCAGCTTGGGGGGGTCATCAACCTACGAGCAGTACTTC.

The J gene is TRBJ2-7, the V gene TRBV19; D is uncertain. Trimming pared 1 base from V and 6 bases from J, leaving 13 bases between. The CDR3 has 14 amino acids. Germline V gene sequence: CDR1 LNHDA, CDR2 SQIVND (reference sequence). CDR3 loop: CASSIGARVGEQYF. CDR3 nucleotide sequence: TGTGCCAGTAGTATAGGGGCCCGAGTGGGCGAGCAGTACTTC.

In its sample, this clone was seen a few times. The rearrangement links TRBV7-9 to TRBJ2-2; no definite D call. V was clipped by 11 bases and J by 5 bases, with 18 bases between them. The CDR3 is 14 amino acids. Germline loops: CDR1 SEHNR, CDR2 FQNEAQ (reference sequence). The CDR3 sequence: CACPWTDATGELFF. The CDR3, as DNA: TGTGCCTGCCCCTGGACGGACGCGACCGGGGAGCTGTTTTTT.

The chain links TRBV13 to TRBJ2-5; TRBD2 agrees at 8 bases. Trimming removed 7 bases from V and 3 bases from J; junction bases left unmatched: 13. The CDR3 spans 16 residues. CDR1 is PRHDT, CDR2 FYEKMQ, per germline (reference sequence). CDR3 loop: CASTSQSGGLKETQYF. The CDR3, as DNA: TGTGCCAGCACCTCCCAGAGCGGGGGACTCAAAGAGACCCAGTACTTC.

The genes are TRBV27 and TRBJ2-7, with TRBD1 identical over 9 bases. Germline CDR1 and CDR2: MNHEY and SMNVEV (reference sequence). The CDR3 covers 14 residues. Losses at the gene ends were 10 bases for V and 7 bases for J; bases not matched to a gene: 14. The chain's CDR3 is CATRTGTGRREQYF. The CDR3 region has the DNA TGTGCCACCAGAACCGGGACAGGGAGGCGAGAGCAGTACTTC.

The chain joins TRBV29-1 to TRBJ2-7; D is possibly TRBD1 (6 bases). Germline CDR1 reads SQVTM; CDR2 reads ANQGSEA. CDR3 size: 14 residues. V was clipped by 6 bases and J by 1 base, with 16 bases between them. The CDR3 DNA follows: TGCAGCGTCCCAACCCACAGGGAGTCCTACGAGCAGTACTTC. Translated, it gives CSVPTHRESYEQYF.

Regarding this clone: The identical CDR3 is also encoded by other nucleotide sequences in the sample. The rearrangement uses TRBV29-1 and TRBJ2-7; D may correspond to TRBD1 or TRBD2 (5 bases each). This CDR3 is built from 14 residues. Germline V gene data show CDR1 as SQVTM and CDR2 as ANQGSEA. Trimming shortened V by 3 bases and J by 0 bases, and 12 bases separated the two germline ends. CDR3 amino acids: CSVEGTDSSYEQYF. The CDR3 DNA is TGCAGCGTTGAGGGGACGGATAGCTCCTACGAGCAGTACTTC.

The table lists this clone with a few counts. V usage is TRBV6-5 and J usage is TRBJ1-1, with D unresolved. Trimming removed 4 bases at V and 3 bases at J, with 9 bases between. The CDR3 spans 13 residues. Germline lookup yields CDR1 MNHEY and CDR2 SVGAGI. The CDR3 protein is CASSFGSDTEAFF. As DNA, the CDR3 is TGTGCCAGCAGTTTTGGGTCGGACACTGAAGCTTTCTTT.

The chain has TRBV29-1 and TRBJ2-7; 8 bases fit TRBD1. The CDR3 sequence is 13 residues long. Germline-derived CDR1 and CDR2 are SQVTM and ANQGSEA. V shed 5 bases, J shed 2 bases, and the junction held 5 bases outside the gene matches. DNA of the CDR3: TGCAGCGTTACCGGGACAGGCGCCTACGAGCAGTACTTC. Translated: CSVTGTGAYEQYF.

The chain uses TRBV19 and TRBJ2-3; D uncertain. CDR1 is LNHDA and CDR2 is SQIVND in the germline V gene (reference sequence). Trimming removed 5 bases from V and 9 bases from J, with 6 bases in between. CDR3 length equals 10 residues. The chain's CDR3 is CASSGETQYF. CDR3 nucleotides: TGTGCCAGTAGTGGGGAAACGCAGTATTTT.

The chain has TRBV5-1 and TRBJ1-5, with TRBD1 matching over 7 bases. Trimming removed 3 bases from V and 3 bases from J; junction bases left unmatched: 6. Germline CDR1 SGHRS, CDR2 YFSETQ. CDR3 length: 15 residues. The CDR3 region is CASSSEGQLNQPQHF. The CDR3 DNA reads TGCGCCAGCAGCTCGGAGGGACAGCTCAATCAGCCCCAGCATTTT.

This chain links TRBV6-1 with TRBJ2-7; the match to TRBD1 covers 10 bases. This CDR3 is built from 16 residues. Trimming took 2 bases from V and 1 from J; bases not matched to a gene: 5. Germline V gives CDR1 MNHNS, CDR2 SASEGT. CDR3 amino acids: CASSELRQGASYEQYF. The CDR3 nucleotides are TGTGCCAGCAGTGAACTACGACAGGGGGCATCCTACGAGCAGTACTTC.

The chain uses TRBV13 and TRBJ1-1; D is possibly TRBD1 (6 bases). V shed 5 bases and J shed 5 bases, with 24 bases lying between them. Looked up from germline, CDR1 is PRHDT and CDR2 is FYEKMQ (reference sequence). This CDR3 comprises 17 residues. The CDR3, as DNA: TGTGCCAGCAGCCCCACAAACCTCCGGGGGCGCGGGACTGAAGCTTTCTTT. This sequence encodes CASSPTNLRGRGTEAFF.